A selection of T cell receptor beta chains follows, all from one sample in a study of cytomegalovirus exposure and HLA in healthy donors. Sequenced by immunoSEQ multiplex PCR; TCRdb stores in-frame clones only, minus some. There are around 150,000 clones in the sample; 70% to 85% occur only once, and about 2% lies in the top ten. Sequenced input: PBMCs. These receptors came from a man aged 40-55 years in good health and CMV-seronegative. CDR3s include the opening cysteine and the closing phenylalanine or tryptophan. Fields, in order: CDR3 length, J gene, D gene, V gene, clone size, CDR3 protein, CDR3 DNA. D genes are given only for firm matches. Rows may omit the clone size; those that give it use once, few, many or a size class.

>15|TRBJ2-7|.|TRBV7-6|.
CASSPGGGSSYEQYF
TGTGCCAGCAGCCCGGGGGGCGGGAGTTCCTACGAGCAGTACTTC
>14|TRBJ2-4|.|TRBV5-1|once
CASSPGGTGNIQYF
TGCGCCAGCAGCCCGGGTGGAACGGGGAACATTCAGTACTTC
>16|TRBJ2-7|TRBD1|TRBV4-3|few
CASSQGTGGASYEQYF
TGCGCCAGCAGCCAAGGGACAGGGGGTGCCTCCTACGAGCAGTACTTC
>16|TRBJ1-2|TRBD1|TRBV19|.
CASSPSSGTGRDGYTF
TGTGCCAGTAGCCCGAGCTCCGGGACAGGGAGGGATGGCTACACCTTC
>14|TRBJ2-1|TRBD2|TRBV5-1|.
CASSFGAGDGEQFF
TGCGCCAGCAGCTTTGGTGCGGGAGACGGTGAGCAGTTCTTC
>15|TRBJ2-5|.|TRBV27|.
CASASDSALLEAQYF
TGTGCCAGCGCCAGCGATTCCGCCCTTCTAGAGGCCCAGTACTTC
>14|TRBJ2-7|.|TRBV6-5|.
CASSRSGPPDEQYF
TGTGCCAGCAGTCGTAGCGGACCTCCGGACGAGCAGTACTTC
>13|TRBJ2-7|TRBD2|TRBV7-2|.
CASQRGGPYEQYF
TGTGCCAGTCAACGGGGGGGGCCTTACGAGCAGTACTTC
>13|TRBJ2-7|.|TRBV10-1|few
CASSEGGSDEQYF
TGCGCCAGCAGTGAAGGGGGTAGCGACGAGCAGTACTTC
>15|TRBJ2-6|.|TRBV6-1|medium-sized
CASSEGGSGANVLTF
TGTGCCAGCAGTGAGGGGGGCTCTGGGGCCAACGTCCTGACTTTC
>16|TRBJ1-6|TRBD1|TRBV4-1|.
CASSQPTGQRNSPLHF
TGCGCCAGCAGCCAACCGACGGGACAGCGGAATTCACCCCTCCACTTT
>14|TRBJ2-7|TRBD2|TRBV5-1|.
CASSLQAGDYEQYF
TGCGCCAGCAGCTTGCAAGCGGGAGACTACGAGCAGTACTTC
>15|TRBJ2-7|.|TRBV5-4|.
CASSLAGTGSYEQYF
TGTGCCAGCAGCTTGGCCGGGACTGGCAGCTACGAGCAGTACTTC
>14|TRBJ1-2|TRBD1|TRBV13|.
CASSSPGTDYGYTF
TGTGCCAGCAGCTCCCCCGGGACAGATTATGGCTACACCTTC
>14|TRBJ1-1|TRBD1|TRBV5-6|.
CASSPGQGNTEAFF
TGTGCCAGCAGCCCGGGACAGGGGAACACTGAAGCTTTCTTT
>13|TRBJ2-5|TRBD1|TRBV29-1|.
CSVAITGEETQYF
TGCAGCGTTGCGATTACAGGGGAGGAGACCCAGTACTTC
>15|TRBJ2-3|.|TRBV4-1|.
CASSQDLGGAARQYF
TGCGCCAGCAGCCAAGATCTAGGGGGGGCTGCACGGCAGTATTTT
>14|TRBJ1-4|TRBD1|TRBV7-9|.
CASTDSAGGEKLFF
TGTGCCAGCACAGATTCCGCAGGGGGTGAAAAACTGTTTTTT
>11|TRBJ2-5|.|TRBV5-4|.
CASSFQETQYF
TGTGCCAGCAGCTTCCAGGAGACCCAGTACTTC
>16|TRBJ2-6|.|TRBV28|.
CASRAGFSSGANVLTF
TGTGCCAGCAGGGCGGGGTTTTCCTCTGGGGCCAACGTCCTGACTTTC
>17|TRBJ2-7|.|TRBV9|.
CASSVESGWGVGDEQYF
TGTGCCAGCAGCGTAGAAAGTGGCTGGGGGGTTGGGGACGAGCAGTACTTC
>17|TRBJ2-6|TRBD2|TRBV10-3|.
CAISALAEISGANVLTF
TGTGCCATCAGTGCTCTAGCGGAGATCTCTGGGGCCAACGTCCTGACTTTC
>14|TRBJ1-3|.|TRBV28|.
CASHPPGLGNTIYF
TGTGCCAGCCACCCCCCAGGGTTGGGAAACACCATATATTTT
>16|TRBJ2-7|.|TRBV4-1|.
CASSQGLASLLYEQYF
TGCGCCAGCAGCCAAGGGTTGGCTAGTTTGCTCTACGAGCAGTACTTC
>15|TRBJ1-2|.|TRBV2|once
CASKENRDSIYGYTF
TGTGCCAGCAAGGAGAACAGGGATTCCATCTATGGCTACACCTTC